Presented here are 6 T cell receptor beta chains from one specimen sequenced in a study of T cells after yellow fever vaccination. TCRdb reprocessed the 5' RACE reads via MiXCR and lists one record per CDR3 protein. Of around 300,000 distinct CDR3 sequences listed, roughly 3.9% were seen once; the top ten hold roughly 24%. The starting material was PBMCs, obtained 5 days after the yellow fever booster vaccination. Every receptor here comes from a man between 18 and 35 years old who received the YFV17D yellow fever vaccine.

This clonotype was seen at least ten times. The rearrangement links TRBV5-1 to TRBJ2-5, with 7 bases that match TRBD2. With V trimmed by 4 bases and J by 3 bases, 6 bases remained unmatched. Per the germline V gene, CDR1 is SGHRS and CDR2 is YFSETQ. The length of the CDR3 is 14 residues. The CDR3, as DNA: TGCGCCAGCAGCCCCACGGGGGGAGAAGAGACCCAGTACTTC. Its translation: CASSPTGGEETQYF.

This sequence joins TRBV7-6 and TRBJ2-2; D not certain. The CDR3 has 10 residues. Germline assignment: CDR1 SGHVS and CDR2 FNYEAQ. Trimming removed 7 bases from V and 12 bases from J, with 9 bases in between. The CDR3 DNA sequence: TGTGCCAGCATAAAAGCTAAGCTGTTTTTT. Its protein is CASIKAKLFF. Drawing the rest from reference TRBV7-6 and TRBJ2-2, the complete variable domain is GAGVSQSPRYKVTKRGQDVALRCDPISGHVSLYWYRQALGQGPEFLTYFNYEAQQDKSGLPNDRFSAERPEGSISTLTIQRTEQRDSAMYRCASIKAKLFFGEGSRLTVL.

This sequence joins TRBV20-1 and TRBJ1-4; 10 bases match TRBD1. Germline values: CDR1 DFQATT, CDR2 SNEGSKA (reference sequence). Trimming took 6 bases from V and 3 from J; bases not matched to a gene: 4. This CDR3 has 14 amino acids. CDR3 amino acids: CSAGQGMANEKLFF. CDR3 in DNA: TGCAGTGCGGGACAGGGGATGGCTAATGAAAAACTGTTTTTT.

This clonotype came up a few times. This chain joins TRBV27 and TRBJ2-2, with D unresolved. With 6 bases removed from V and 1 base from J, the gap between germline ends came to 9 bases. This CDR3 region has 14 residues. Germline CDR1 reads MNHEY; CDR2 reads SMNVEV (reference sequence). In DNA, the CDR3 is TGTGCCAGCAGGGGTCCTGGGAACACCGGGGAGCTGTTTTTT. This sequence encodes CASRGPGNTGELFF.

A word on this clonotype: One end of the junction does not line up with germline, which may come from a read error. The chain combines TRBV20-1 with TRBJ1-3; D might be TRBD1 (5 bases). CDR3 length: 16 amino acids. Germline V lookup: CDR1 DFQATT, CDR2 SNEGSKA (reference sequence). The CDR3 protein is CSARDRPRLSGNTIYF. The CDR3 coding sequence is TGCAGTGCTCGAGACAGACCCAGACTCTCTGGAAACACCATATATTTT.

V is TRBV27 and J is TRBJ2-6; D not certain. V lost 3 bases and J 0 bases, leaving 6 bases between the germline ends. CDR1 MNHEY and CDR2 SMNVEV come from the germline V gene (reference sequence). The CDR3 runs 15 residues. The CDR3 loop is CASSLISSGANVLTF. CDR3 sequence (DNA): TGTGCCAGCAGTTTGATCTCCTCTGGGGCCAACGTCCTGACTTTC.